The 12 T cell receptor beta chains below come from one sample, sequenced in a study of T cell repertoires in cytomegalovirus infection (dated by TCRdb to about 2019). Sequencing used an Illumina HiSeq 1500. TCRdb reran the public reads through fastp at Q25 and MiXCR, keeping productive beta chains. CDR3 protein duplicates are merged, each entry listing the most common genes and DNA. In this sample the table shows about 310,000 distinct CDR3 sequences, about a sixth of which occur a single time. Of the sample, around 12% is held by the ten largest clones. The sequenced sample consisted of PBMCs. Receptors originate from a human donor in good health (CMV status not recorded). Some clones in this sample may be carry-over from other donors' samples.

The chain has TRBV3-1 and TRBJ1-6, with TRBD1 identical over 8 bases. The junction had 6 bases not matched to a gene; V was cut back by 1 base and J by 10 bases. This CDR3 comprises 15 residues. Looked up from germline, CDR1 is LGHDT and CDR2 is YNNKEL (reference sequence). Here the CDR3 reads CASSQGTGTGSPLHF. In DNA, the CDR3 is TGTGCCAGCAGCCAAGGGACAGGGACCGGGTCACCCCTCCACTTT.

The chain combines TRBV28 with TRBJ1-1; D gene ambiguous. CDR3 length equals 12 residues. Germline assignment: CDR1 MDHEN and CDR2 SYDVKM. V was pared by 6 bases and J by 10 bases, with 15 bases between. Here the CDR3 reads CASSRPQSTAFF. In nucleotides, the CDR3 is TGTGCCAGCAGCCGACCACAAAGCACAGCTTTCTTT. Drawing the rest from reference TRBV28 and TRBJ1-1, the complete variable domain is DVKVTQSSRYLVKRTGEKVFLECVQDMDHENMFWYRQDPGLGLRLIYFSYDVKMKEKGDIPEGYSVSREKKERFSLILESASTNQTSMYLCASSRPQSTAFFGQGTRLTVV.

The V call is TRBV28, the J call TRBJ1-4; TRBD1 agrees at 9 bases. Per germline, CDR1 MDHEN and CDR2 SYDVKM. This CDR3 comprises 16 residues. V shed 4 bases and J 8 bases; nucleotides not matched to a gene: 11. As DNA, the CDR3 is TGTGCCAGCAGTTCATCGGCGACAGGGGGAAGAGAAAAACTGTTTTTT. Translated, it gives CASSSSATGGREKLFF.

The CDR3 nucleotides are TGCGCCAGCAGCTTGGTCCGTCCGAACACTGAAGCTTTCTTT. Its translation: CASSLVRPNTEAFF. This chain joins TRBV5-1 and TRBJ1-1, with D hard to call. V gave up 0 bases and J gave up 1 base, with 7 bases separating them. This CDR3 is 14 amino acids long. Looked up from germline, CDR1 is SGHRS and CDR2 is YFSETQ.

The J gene is TRBJ2-6, the V gene TRBV18, with unresolved D. V was trimmed by 3 bases and J by 0 bases, leaving 15 bases between them. CDR1 KGHSH and CDR2 LQKENI come from the germline V gene. This CDR3 is built from 18 residues. CDR3 nucleotides: TGTGCCAGCTCACCCCTATTCGAGGCCTACTCTGGGGCCAACGTCCTGACTTTC. This encodes CASSPLFEAYSGANVLTF.

V gene TRBV20-1 combines with J gene TRBJ2-5; perhaps TRBD2 as D (6 bases). The CDR3 runs 13 residues. V lost 3 bases and J lost 1, with 9 bases in between. Germline values: CDR1 DFQATT, CDR2 SNEGSKA (reference sequence). For the CDR3, the DNA is TGCAGTGCTAGCGGGGGAGTCCAAGAGACCCAGTACTTC. As protein: CSASGGVQETQYF.

The chain couples TRBV18 to TRBJ1-1; D unclear. The CDR3 runs to 17 residues. Germline lookup yields CDR1 KGHSH and CDR2 LQKENI. V lost 5 bases to trimming and J lost 0 bases, with 19 bases between them. Here the CDR3 reads CASSVRSDPIMNTEAFF. The CDR3 DNA is TGTGCCAGCTCAGTCCGGAGCGACCCGATCATGAACACTGAAGCTTTCTTT.

This chain links TRBV6-6 with TRBJ1-1, with D perhaps TRBD1 (5 bases). V lost 4 bases to trimming and J lost 4 bases, with 19 bases between them. This CDR3 comprises 16 residues. Germline V gene sequence: CDR1 MNHNY, CDR2 SVGAGI (reference sequence). The chain's CDR3 is CASSLQEVRFGTEAFF. As DNA, the CDR3 is TGTGCCAGCAGTTTACAGGAGGTTCGTTTCGGCACTGAAGCTTTCTTT.

This clonotype was observed a few times. The chain links TRBV28 to TRBJ1-4; TRBD1 matches 9 bases. V was clipped by 7 bases and J by 1 base; unmatched bases: 1. The CDR3 spans 14 residues. The germline V gene has CDR1 MDHEN and CDR2 SYDVKM. CDR3 sequence reads: CASKTGGTNEKLFF. The CDR3 region has the DNA TGTGCCAGCAAGACAGGGGGAACTAATGAAAAACTGTTTTTT.

This clonotype came up many times. The genes are TRBV7-6 and TRBJ2-2; a weak D match, TRBD2 (8 bases). CDR3 size: 15 residues. The ends were cut back, 5 bases at V and 6 bases at J, with 16 bases in the middle. Germline CDR1 is SGHVS and CDR2 is FNYEAQ. CDR3 protein: CASSDERGTAGELFF. As DNA, the CDR3 is TGTGCCAGCAGCGATGAGCGGGGGACAGCCGGGGAGCTGTTTTTT.

At least ten counts were recorded for this clonotype. CDR3 in amino acids: CASSARQGARNEQFF. CDR3 nucleotide sequence: TGTGCCAGCAGCGCCCGACAGGGGGCGAGGAATGAGCAGTTCTTC. The J gene is TRBJ2-1, the V gene TRBV7-2; 10 bases line up with TRBD1. Looked up from germline, CDR1 is SGHTA and CDR2 is FQGNSA. This CDR3 region has 15 residues. With V trimmed by 5 bases and J by 7 bases, 8 bases remained unmatched.

The table lists this clonotype with many counts. The rearrangement uses TRBV7-9 and TRBJ2-7; D gene uncertain. Germline loops: CDR1 SEHNR, CDR2 FQNEAQ (reference sequence). With 4 bases removed from V and 7 bases from J, the gap between germline ends came to 8 bases. The CDR3 runs 11 residues. The CDR3 sequence: CASSSGREQYF. DNA of the CDR3: TGTGCCAGCAGCTCAGGCAGAGAGCAGTACTTC.